This T cell receptor beta chain was profiled in a study of blood T cell repertoires in COVID-19. As for the study in general: Some COVID-19 samples were acute and others convalescent; all came from the United States, Italy and Spain. T cells, B-cell-depleted T cells, or PBMCs provided the cDNA or gDNA that served as material.

V was cut by 0 bases and J by 1 base, with 16 bases left in between. This CDR3 is 17 amino acids long. The germline V gene encodes CDR1 SGHDT and CDR2 YYEEEE. In the source study's methods: Amplifying reference gene primers gave estimates of nucleated cell counts. Generated by immunoSEQ multiplex PCR, the TCRdb table keeps only in-frame clones and is missing some. V, J and clone size derive from that table, while D and trimming were established from the DNA sequence. The sample contains over 100,000 clones, 65% to 90% of which appear only once. The sequence derives from an elderly man with acute or convalescent COVID-19. The sample comprised peripheral blood. V and J are TRBV5-6 and TRBJ2-5, with a weak D call TRBD1 (6 bases). The CDR3 reads CASSLETGTGTQETQYF. In DNA, the CDR3 is TGTGCCAGCAGCTTGGAAACCGGAACAGGGACCCAAGAGACCCAGTACTTC.